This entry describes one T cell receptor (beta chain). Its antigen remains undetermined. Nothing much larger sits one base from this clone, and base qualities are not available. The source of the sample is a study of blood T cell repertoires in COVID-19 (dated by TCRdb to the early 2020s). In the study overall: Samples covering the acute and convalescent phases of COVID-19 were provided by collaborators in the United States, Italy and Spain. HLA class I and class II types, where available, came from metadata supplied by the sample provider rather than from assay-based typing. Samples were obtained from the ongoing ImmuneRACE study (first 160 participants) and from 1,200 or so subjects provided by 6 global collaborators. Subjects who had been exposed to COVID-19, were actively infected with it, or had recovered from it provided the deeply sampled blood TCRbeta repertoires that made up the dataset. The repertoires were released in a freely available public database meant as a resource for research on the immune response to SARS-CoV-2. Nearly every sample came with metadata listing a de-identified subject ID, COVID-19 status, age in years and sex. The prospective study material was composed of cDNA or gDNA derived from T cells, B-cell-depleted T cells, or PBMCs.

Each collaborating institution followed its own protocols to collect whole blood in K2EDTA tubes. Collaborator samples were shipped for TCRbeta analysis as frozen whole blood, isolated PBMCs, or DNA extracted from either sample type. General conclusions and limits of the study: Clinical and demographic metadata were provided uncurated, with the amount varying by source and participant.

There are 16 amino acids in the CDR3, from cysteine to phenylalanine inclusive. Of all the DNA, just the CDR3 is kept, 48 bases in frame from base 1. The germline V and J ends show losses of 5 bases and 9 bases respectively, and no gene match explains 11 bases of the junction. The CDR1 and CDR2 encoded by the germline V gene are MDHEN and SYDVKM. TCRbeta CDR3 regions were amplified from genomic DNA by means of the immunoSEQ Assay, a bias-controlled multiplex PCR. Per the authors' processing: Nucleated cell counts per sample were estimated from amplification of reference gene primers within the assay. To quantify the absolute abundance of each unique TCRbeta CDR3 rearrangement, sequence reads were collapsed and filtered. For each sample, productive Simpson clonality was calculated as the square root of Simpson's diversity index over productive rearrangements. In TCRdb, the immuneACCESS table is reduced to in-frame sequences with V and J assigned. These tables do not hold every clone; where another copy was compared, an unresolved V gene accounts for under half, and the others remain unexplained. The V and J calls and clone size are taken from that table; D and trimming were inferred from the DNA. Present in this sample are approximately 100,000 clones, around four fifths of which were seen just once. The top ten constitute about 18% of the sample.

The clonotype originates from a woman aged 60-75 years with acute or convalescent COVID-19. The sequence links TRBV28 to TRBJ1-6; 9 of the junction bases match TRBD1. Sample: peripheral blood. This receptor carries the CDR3 CASSPGTGLFSSPLHF. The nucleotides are TGTGCCAGCAGTCCCGGGACAGGGCTTTTTTCTTCACCCCTCCACTTT.